This T cell receptor beta chain was retrieved from a study of blood T cell repertoires in COVID-19. On the study more broadly: The United States, Italy and Spain were the sources of the acute and convalescent COVID-19 samples. Sources were T cells, B-cell-depleted T cells, or PBMCs; the material itself was cDNA or gDNA.

Germline trimming cut 0 bases from V and 9 bases from J; bases unmatched to any gene: 5. The CDR3 runs 14 residues. Germline V CDR1 and CDR2: SGHRS, YFSETQ. Per the original methods: Counts of nucleated cells, estimated from reference gene primer amplification, were obtained. Only in-frame clones appear in the TCRdb table, and some are missing; sequencing was by immunoSEQ multiplex PCR. The V and J calls and clone size were taken over from that table, and D and trimming were inferred from the DNA. The table records more than 150,000 clones, about 82% of them present only once. The receptor was isolated from a man aged 50-59 years with active or convalescent COVID-19. The gene calls are TRBV5-1 and TRBJ2-1; TRBD1 matches 8 bases. Sample: peripheral blood. For the CDR3, the DNA is TGCGCCAGCAGCTTGGGGCCAGGGGGCACTGAGCAGTTCTTC. It specifies CASSLGPGGTEQFF.